Below are 22 T cell receptor beta chains sequenced from a single sample in a study of T cells in Graves' hyperthyroidism and ophthalmopathy. RNA transcripts served as the template for amplifying TCR beta CDR3 regions. First-round RT-PCR of the TCR CDR3 relied on the HTBI primer set. One entry per CDR3 protein, called by TCRdb with MiXCR from the multiplex PCR reads. The data hold about 270,000 distinct CDR3 sequences, with around 22% observed a single time. The source material was blood. Receptors were obtained from a man aged 30 to 45 with Graves' ophthalmopathy.

This chain joins TRBV9 and TRBJ1-6; D ambiguous. CDR1 is SGDLS, CDR2 YYNGEE, per germline. V lost 0 bases and J lost 10, with 8 bases in between. The CDR3 covers 13 residues. This chain's CDR3 is CASSVAAGSPLHF. The DNA for the CDR3 is TGTGCCAGCAGCGTAGCTGCGGGCTCACCCCTCCACTTT.

The chain employs TRBV27 and TRBJ2-7; D is possibly TRBD1 (5 bases). This CDR3 comprises 15 residues. V lost 3 bases to trimming and J lost 3 bases, with 15 bases between them. Germline CDR1 reads MNHEY; CDR2 reads SMNVEV (reference sequence). The CDR3 nucleotides are TGTGCCAGCAGTTTTGGGCAGGGTCCTCACTACGAGCAGTACTTC. Its protein is CASSFGQGPHYEQYF.

The rearrangement links TRBV3-1 to TRBJ2-2; 11 nucleotides align to TRBD1. V gave up 4 bases and J gave up 5 bases; unmatched junction bases: 6. Germline V gives CDR1 LGHDT, CDR2 YNNKEL (reference sequence). The CDR3 totals 16 residues. DNA for the CDR3: TGTGCCAGCAGCCTAAGGACAGGGGGCGCTACCGGGGAGCTGTTTTTT. Protein: CASSLRTGGATGELFF. Complete variable domain (other parts from reference TRBV3-1 and TRBJ2-2): DTAVSQTPKYLVTQMGNDKSIKCEQNLGHDTMYWYKQDSKKFLKIMFSYNNKELIINETVPNRFSPKSPDKAHLNLHINSLELGDSAVYFCASSLRTGGATGELFFGEGSRLTVL.

This clonotype has more than one count but fewer than ten. The chain combines TRBV7-8 with TRBJ2-1; the match to TRBD2 covers 13 bases. Looked up from germline, CDR1 is SGHVS and CDR2 is FQNEAQ. The CDR3 is 17 amino acids. After removal of 4 bases from V and 2 bases from J, the junction contained 5 bases not matched to a gene. The CDR3: CASSSQLAGGPYNEQFF. The CDR3 nucleotides read TGTGCCAGCAGCTCCCAACTAGCGGGAGGGCCCTACAATGAGCAGTTCTTC. Looking up the rest from reference TRBV7-8 and TRBJ2-1 gives the full variable domain: GAGVSQSPRYKVAKRGQDVALRCDPISGHVSLFWYQQALGQGPEFLTYFQNEAQLDKSGLPSDRFFAERPEGSVSTLKIQRTQQEDSAVYLCASSSQLAGGPYNEQFFGPGTRLTVL.

At least ten counts were recorded for this clonotype. The chain recombines TRBV12-3 or TRBV12-4 with TRBJ2-5; 7 bases are a match to TRBD1. The CDR3 has 14 residues. With V trimmed by 4 bases and J by 2 bases, 4 bases remained unmatched. CDR3 protein: CASSSPGQQETQYF. DNA for the CDR3: TGTGCCAGCAGTTCCCCGGGACAGCAAGAGACCCAGTACTTC.

The chain recombines TRBV12-3 or TRBV12-4 with TRBJ2-1; 7 nucleotides line up with TRBD2. V lost 8 bases to trimming and J lost 4 bases; unmatched junction nucleotides: 11. This CDR3 has 15 residues. The CDR3 nucleotides are TGTGCCAGCGTTCTGGGGGGGGGTCTATACAATGAGCAGTTCTTC. Protein product: CASVLGGGLYNEQFF.

This clonotype came up many times. The V call is TRBV28, the J call TRBJ2-7, with TRBD2 matching 12 bases. The CDR3 is 16 residues long. The germline V gene has CDR1 MDHEN and CDR2 SYDVKM. The V segment lost 6 bases and the J segment 1 base; nucleotides outside the gene matches: 7. As DNA, the CDR3 is TGTGCCAGCAGGCCCACCACTAGCGGGGGGTCCTACGAGCAGTACTTC. Its protein product is CASRPTTSGGSYEQYF.

This clonotype was recorded at least ten times. V usage is TRBV3-1 and J usage is TRBJ2-1; D is uncertain. Looked up from germline, CDR1 is LGHDT and CDR2 is YNNKEL (reference sequence). The CDR3 covers 13 residues. V lost 4 bases, J lost 6 bases, and 10 bases lay in between. The CDR3 here is CASSLRGSNEQFF. In DNA, the CDR3 is TGTGCCAGCAGCCTTAGAGGATCCAATGAGCAGTTCTTC.

The sample holds many counts of this clonotype. CDR3 bases: TGTGCCTGGAGTCCCATGGACAGAACGAACACTGAAGCTTTCTTT. This encodes CAWSPMDRTNTEAFF. This chain connects TRBV30 to TRBJ1-1, with D perhaps matching TRBD1 (6 bases). The CDR3 contains 15 residues. Trimming left V 2 bases short and J 1 base short, with 14 bases between. Germline V gene data show CDR1 as GTSNPN and CDR2 as SVGIG (reference sequence).

Many counts were recorded for this clonotype. CDR3 in DNA: TGTGCCAGCAGCTTAGGGGGGGTAGCGGGAAGAACAGATACGCAGTATTTT. Protein: CASSLGGVAGRTDTQYF. J is TRBJ2-3 and V is TRBV11-2, with 8 bases fitting TRBD2. V dropped 1 base and J dropped 3; count of bases not matched to a gene: 9. CDR1 is SGHAT and CDR2 is FQNNGV in the germline V gene. The CDR3 has 17 amino acids.

This clonotype came up many times. The rearrangement uses TRBV7-8 and TRBJ2-1, with 7 positions matching TRBD1. J gave up 5 bases and V 5 bases, and 6 bases lay outside the gene matches. The CDR3 covers 14 residues. CDR1 SGHVS and CDR2 FQNEAQ come from the germline V gene. CDR3: CASSPRTGNNEQFF. The CDR3 DNA follows: TGTGCCAGCAGCCCTAGGACAGGCAACAATGAGCAGTTCTTC.

This clonotype was observed many times. V is TRBV12-3 or TRBV12-4 and J is TRBJ2-7; 7 bases align to TRBD2. V shed 4 bases and J 4 bases; nucleotides not matched to a gene: 16. The CDR3 has 17 residues. CDR3 loop: CASSWSSVGGSGYEQYF. The CDR3 bases are TGTGCCAGCAGTTGGTCATCAGTGGGCGGGAGTGGGTACGAGCAGTACTTC.

The chain links TRBV9 to TRBJ1-1; maybe TRBD1 (5 bases). Trimming pared 0 bases from V and 4 bases from J, leaving 7 bases between. CDR1 and CDR2 (germline): SGDLS, YYNGEE. The CDR3 is made up of 13 amino acids. CDR3 coding DNA: TGTGCCAGCAGCGTAGTTGGGACCACTGAAGCTTTCTTT. It specifies CASSVVGTTEAFF.

This clonotype was observed many times. The rearrangement joins TRBV28 to TRBJ2-1; D gene ambiguous. CDR3 length: 11 amino acids. V was shortened by 8 bases and J by 3 bases, with 5 bases between the two germline ends. The V gene's germline CDR1 is MDHEN and CDR2 SYDVKM. The CDR3 nucleotides are TGTGCCAGCGGGGTCTACAATGAGCAGTTCTTC. Protein product: CASGVYNEQFF.

V is TRBV19 and J is TRBJ2-3, with TRBD1 matching over 9 bases. CDR3 length: 14 residues. V was pared by 5 bases and J by 5 bases, with 5 bases of the junction left unmatched. Germline V CDR1 and CDR2: LNHDA, SQIVND (reference sequence). DNA for the CDR3: TGTGCCAGTAGTGACAGGGGGTGGGAAGATACGCAGTATTTT. Translating gives CASSDRGWEDTQYF. Together with reference TRBV19 and TRBJ2-3, the CDR3 gives the full variable domain: DGGITQSPKYLFRKEGQNVTLSCEQNLNHDAMYWYRQDPGQGLRLIYYSQIVNDFQKGDIAEGYSVSREKKESFPLTVTSAQKNPTAFYLCASSDRGWEDTQYFGPGTRLTVL.

The chain carries TRBV12-3 or TRBV12-4 and TRBJ1-2, with a tentative D call TRBD1 (6 bases). The V end was cut by 5 bases, the J end by 7 bases, with 17 bases between. The CDR3 has 14 amino acids. Here the CDR3 DNA reads TGTGCCAGCAGTCCGGGGCGCGACAGGTCTGGCTACACCTTC. Translated, it gives CASSPGRDRSGYTF.

This clonotype has a handful of counts. V usage is TRBV5-1 and J usage is TRBJ2-1, with TRBD1 matching over 9 bases. Trimming took 0 bases from V and 8 from J; bases not matched to a gene: 9. Germline CDR1 and CDR2: SGHRS and YFSETQ. The CDR3 sequence is 16 residues long. For the CDR3, the DNA is TGCGCCAGCAGCTTGGGGGACAGGGTAGGTACCGATGAGCAGTTCTTC. Protein product: CASSLGDRVGTDEQFF.

This clonotype has ten or more counts. The chain recombines TRBV6-2 or TRBV6-3 with TRBJ1-6; D gene unclear. Trimming left V 5 bases short and J 0 bases short, with 8 bases between. CDR1 is MNHEY, CDR2 SVGEGT, per germline. This CDR3 has 15 amino acids. This CDR3 reads CASSRTSSYNSPLHF. CDR3 DNA sequence: TGTGCCAGCAGTCGAACAAGCTCCTATAATTCACCCCTCCACTTT.

The rearrangement joins TRBV20-1 to TRBJ2-2; D perhaps matches TRBD2 (6 bases). The CDR3 is made up of 15 amino acids. Germline CDR1 is DFQATT and CDR2 is SNEGSKA (reference sequence). The V gene lost 0 bases and the J gene lost 4 bases, with 12 bases spanning the gap. In DNA, the CDR3 is TGCAGTGCTAGAGATAAGGGACTTGGCACCGGGGAGCTGTTTTTT. It codes for CSARDKGLGTGELFF.

This clonotype turned up a few times. The V call is TRBV9, the J call TRBJ2-2, with a possible D match to TRBD1 (6 bases). The V gene's germline CDR1 is SGDLS and CDR2 YYNGEE. Trimming removed 1 base at V and 4 bases at J, with 14 bases between. This CDR3 region has 16 residues. The CDR3, as DNA: TGTGCCAGCAGCGTAAGGGGTCAAGGGGGCACCGGGGAGCTGTTTTTT. Its translation is CASSVRGQGGTGELFF.

This clonotype was seen many times. The chain employs TRBV30 and TRBJ2-1; 9 bases map to TRBD2. The CDR3 extends over 14 amino acids. Germline values: CDR1 GTSNPN, CDR2 SVGIG (reference sequence). After removal of 7 bases from V and 0 bases from J, the junction contained 4 bases not matched to a gene. The DNA for the CDR3 is TGTGCCTACCTTAGCGGGAGCTCCTACAATGAGCAGTTCTTC. It encodes CAYLSGSSYNEQFF.

The rearrangement joins TRBV28 to TRBJ1-4, with TRBD1 identical over 8 bases. CDR1 is MDHEN and CDR2 is SYDVKM in the germline V gene. The CDR3 runs 19 residues. V gave up 3 bases and J gave up 10 bases; unmatched junction bases: 22. This CDR3 reads CASSFRTGNEVAMIGKLFF. The CDR3 DNA reads as TGTGCCAGCAGTTTCCGGACAGGGAACGAGGTCGCGATGATTGGAAAACTGTTTTTT.